The rows below give T cell receptor beta chains drawn from one sample of a study of patients and donors after allogeneic stem cell transplantation. TCRdb reprocessed the RT-PCR reads with MiXCR, giving one entry per CDR3 protein. The data show about 230,000 distinct CDR3 sequences, approximately 14% seen once. The sample was blood, either unsorted or a sorted T cell fraction (not recorded which). The receptor source for this set is a human donor who was either an allogeneic HSCT recipient or a stem cell or donor lymphocyte infusion donor (not recorded which). It is not recorded whose cells these are; they may come from a transplant donor. Each CDR3 is given without its conserved first and last residue. For some rows the clone size is stated as once, few or many, or as a class when expanded; others skip it.

V gene	clone size	CDR3 protein
TRBV3-1	-	ASSQGLAGYYEQY
TRBV4-3	many	ASSQIAGDTGELF
TRBV28	few	ASTPTEGRNQPQH
TRBV5-1	few	ASRPGLAARRGNIQY
TRBV20-1	few	SAPRTGQLNTEAF
TRBV4-3	many	ASSQDLQNGANVLT
TRBV7-2	-	ASSPSLLVQPQH
TRBV20-1	-	SLGRGGNEQY
TRBV20-1	few	SASSGPPRAF
TRBV2	-	ASIRGPGYGYT
TRBV5-1	few	ASSSGTDFRVGYT
TRBV3-1	-	ASSRGDHGYT
TRBV12-3/TRBV12-4	many	ASVGVQGAVGELF
TRBV7-3	few	ASSLTPLGGVNEQY
TRBV4-2	-	ASSQVGTGETSGVYEQY
TRBV11-3	-	ASSPSGGAGTDTQY
TRBV5-4	-	ASSLAGEKSPLH
TRBV5-1	many	ASSRRGRNDGGELF